This paragraph covers one TCR beta chain sequence. Its antigen is not yet known. One base away there is no much larger clone; base qualities are not given. The entire amount of isolated RNA was reverse transcribed using the High Capacity cDNA Reverse Transcription Kit, so the sequenced TCRB transcripts were expressed ones. Naive, central memory and regulatory T cell samples underwent deep immunoSEQ sequencing, averaging about 3.57 million total reads per sample. Sorted cells were lysed in RLT buffer, and RNA was extracted using DNase-treated RNeasy Micro or Mini kits according to cell number. To prevent cross-contamination, each cell subset was processed individually, whereas patient and healthy donor samples were processed jointly. TCRB sequences were amplified from cDNA with the immunoSEQ multiplex PCR, producing 87-bp fragments spanning the CDR3 region. Sequencing of the amplicons was done on the Illumina HiSeq platform. From the authors' description of their analysis: PCR bias was corrected computationally using synthetic template baselines, and reads within Hamming distance 2 were collapsed, with unmergeable singletons discarded. Reads were aligned to IMGT to assign V, D and J genes, CDR3 length, and insertions or deletions at six rearrangement sites. Clonotype counts were normalized to sorted cell number within each subset before computing true diversity and Gini coefficients with the tcR R package. The overlap coefficient, calculated on TCRB nucleotide sequences, was used to quantify repertoire sharing. Out-of-frame TCRB sequences from naive cells were analyzed to stand in for the pre-selection repertoire. TCRdb holds this immuneACCESS table with in-frame rearrangements only. Some clones are missing; in checked studies, unresolved V genes explain under half, and the rest has no known cause. That table furnishes V, J and clone size, whereas the DNA furnished D and trimming. For this sample there are around 500,000 clones; 10% to 12% appear just once. 0.046% of the sample is in the top ten clones.

V is cut by 4 bases and J by 7 bases, and the space between the germline ends is 7 bases. The CDR3, cysteine through phenylalanine, is 11 amino acids long. Just CDR3 DNA is preserved here, 33 bases in frame from base 1. The CDR1 and CDR2 encoded by the germline V gene are ENHRY and SYGVKD. This record belongs to a study of beta chain features in type 1 diabetes listed by TCRdb under 2018. About the investigation overall: Mean age, gender distribution, total cell number and subset yield did not differ between patients and healthy donors. Across all samples, about 110 million sorted cells were examined, and cell number per subset correlated strongly with RNA yield. In the study, TCRB repertoires of sorted circulating CD4+ T cell subsets from recently diagnosed type 1 diabetes patients were compared with those of matched healthy donors. Naive and central memory subsets were obtained from all 30 or so donors, but regulatory and stem cell-like memory subsets were isolated from only 8 patients and roughly 8 healthy donors. Study-level results and caveats: Naive, central memory and regulatory TCRB repertoires appeared more similar among patients than among healthy donors. Because small numbers of individuals were included in the HLA sub-analyses, any influence of HLA type on TCRB rearrangement was left unresolved. Sequencing cDNA rather than genomic DNA could over-represent highly expressing activated cells, although activation and CD3 levels did not differ between groups. At VDJ recombination sites, patients with type 1 diabetes made fewer insertions and deleted more nucleotides, a pattern implying thymic rearrangement abnormalities. Shorter templates might be favored by PCR, yet because patient and control samples were amplified and corrected together, any such skew would affect both groups equally. A moderate but significant shortening of TCRB CDR3 length was observed in type 1 diabetes patients in all four CD4+ subsets.

A single peripheral blood draw of 95 to 150 mL on average was collected from each donor into heparinised tubes. Naive, central memory, regulatory and stem cell-like memory CD4+ T cells were sorted on a BD FACSAria II using a panel including CD45RO, CCR7, CD25, CD127, CD95 and CD27. Purity was above 95% for every sorted population. PBMCs were separated immediately by Lymphoprep density gradient centrifugation and were stained directly, without being cultured. So that batch effects would be minimized, each experiment stained and sorted samples in pairs, pairing one healthy donor with one patient. The rearranged segments are TRBV10-3 and TRBJ1-1, with no confidently assigned D gene. The sequence was collected from a woman younger than 35 in good health. The sample taken for sequencing was naive CD4+ T cells from blood. This specimen's cell subset or site label, interpreted: true naive CD4+ T cells. The CDR3 protein is CAISGGSEAFF. The sequenced DNA: TGTGCCATCAGTGGCGGGAGTGAAGCTTTCTTT.